These T cell receptor beta chains were read from a single sample in a study of shared clonotypes between healthy human individuals. TCRdb's table, derived via immunoSEQ multiplex PCR, lists solely in-frame clones and lacks some. The table includes approximately 980,000 clones, approximately 80% detected once. Sequenced sample: memory CD4+ T cells sorted from blood. The receptors originated from a man younger than 35 in good health. The CDR3 runs from the conserved cysteine through the conserved F or W. D genes are given only for firm matches. A row's size may be missing; if present it is once, few, many or a size class.

clone_size d_call j_call v_call cdr3_aa cdr3_nt
- - TRBJ1-6 TRBV15 CATSRAQHSPLHF TGTGCCACCAGCAGAGCTCAACATTCACCCCTCCACTTT
- - TRBJ1-1 TRBV30 CAWSVPRAFF TGTGCCTGGAGTGTACCTCGGGCTTTCTTT
- - TRBJ2-1 TRBV30 CAWKPSSYNEQFF TGTGCCTGGAAACCCAGTTCCTACAATGAGCAGTTCTTC
- - TRBJ1-4 TRBV4-1 CASSQVGGSTEKLFF TGCGCCAGCAGCCAAGTTGGGGGGAGTACTGAAAAACTGTTTTTT
- - TRBJ1-1 TRBV7-2 CASSSGRRGEAFF TGTGCCAGCAGCTCCGGGCGGAGGGGTGAAGCTTTCTTT
- - TRBJ2-5 TRBV2 CASRDSSVQETQYF TGTGCCAGCAGGGACTCTAGCGTACAAGAGACCCAGTACTTC
- - TRBJ2-3 TRBV27 CASRVWEEDTQYF TGTGCCAGCAGGGTTTGGGAGGAGGATACGCAGTATTTT
- - TRBJ1-1 TRBV6-5 CASRRATEAFF TGTGCCAGCAGAAGGGCCACTGAAGCTTTCTTT
- TRBD2 TRBJ2-1 TRBV11-3 CASSLMGEGYNEQFF TGTGCCAGCAGCTTAATGGGGGAGGGATACAATGAGCAGTTCTTC
- - TRBJ1-2 TRBV2 CANPPGGPSGGYTF TGTGCCAACCCGCCAGGTGGGCCATCGGGTGGCTACACCTTC
- - TRBJ1-1 TRBV14 CASSRQLNTEAFF TGTGCCAGCAGCCGACAGTTAAACACTGAAGCTTTCTTT
- - TRBJ1-4 TRBV18 CASSRFNEKLFF TGTGCCAGCTCACGGTTTAATGAAAAACTGTTTTTT
few - TRBJ1-4 TRBV5-1 CASSLDGTLRGSTNEKLFF TGCGCCAGCAGCTTGGATGGCACGCTCCGAGGATCAACTAATGAAAAACTGTTTTTT
- TRBD1 TRBJ1-2 TRBV19 CASSNPRQGALGYTF TGTGCCAGTAGTAACCCGCGGCAGGGGGCGCTGGGCTACACCTTC
- - TRBJ2-1 TRBV4-3 CASSQEQGRRFF TGCGCCAGCAGCCAAGAACAGGGACGAAGGTTCTTC
- - TRBJ1-1 TRBV10-2 CASSESWGVRDTEAFF TGCGCCAGCAGTGAGTCGTGGGGGGTTCGGGACACTGAAGCTTTCTTT
- - TRBJ2-2 TRBV6-6 CASTHQAGGAGELFF TGTGCCAGCACCCACCAGGCAGGAGGGGCCGGGGAGCTGTTTTTT
- TRBD1 TRBJ1-6 TRBV7-2 CASSLRGQYNSPLHF TGTGCCAGCAGCCTCAGGGGGCAGTATAATTCACCCCTCCACTTT
- - TRBJ1-3 TRBV19 CASSIPGAIYF TGTGCCAGTAGTATCCCAGGGGCCATATATTTT
once - TRBJ2-7 TRBV6-5 CASRRGYEQYF TGTGCCAGCAGGCGCGGCTACGAGCAGTACTTC
- - TRBJ1-1 TRBV11-2 CASSLEAGMGTEAFF TGTGCCAGCAGCTTAGAGGCAGGGATGGGCACTGAAGCTTTCTTT
many TRBD2 TRBJ2-5 TRBV10-1 CASSEGLAGQETQYF TGCGCCAGCTCGGAGGGACTAGCGGGTCAAGAGACCCAGTACTTC
- - TRBJ1-2 TRBV15 CATSPDTSNYGYTF TGTGCCACCAGCCCCGACACCTCTAACTATGGCTACACCTTC